This T cell receptor (beta chain) derives from a study of blood T cell repertoires in COVID-19. Per the study methods: Amplification of reference gene primers was used by the study to estimate nucleated cell counts. TCRdb's table, derived via immunoSEQ multiplex PCR, lists solely in-frame clones and lacks some. Clone size and the V and J calls come from that table; the DNA yielded D and trimming. The sample has 100,000 or so clones; 65% to 90% are singletons. V lost 4 bases to trimming and J lost 3 bases, with 14 bases between them. CDR1 is KGHDR and CDR2 is SFDVKD in the germline V gene. CDR3 length: 15 amino acids.

The sequenced material came from peripheral blood. The TCR sequence derives from a man aged 45-65 years with acute or convalescent COVID-19. The genes are TRBV24-1 and TRBJ2-5, with a possible D match to TRBD1 (6 bases). CDR3 sequence reads: CATSDTGTPKETQYF. CDR3 DNA sequence: TGTGCCACCAGTGACACCGGGACACCGAAAGAGACCCAGTACTTC.